One and the same sample provided the 29 T cell receptor beta chains below, sequenced in a study of blood T cell repertoires in COVID-19. Only in-frame clones appear in the TCRdb table, and some are missing; sequencing was by immunoSEQ multiplex PCR. Seen here are around 300,000 clones, around 90% observed once, and the top ten hold roughly 4.3%. The sample comprised PBMCs or T cells enriched from blood (not recorded which). Every receptor here comes from a woman between 18 and 29 years old with acute COVID-19.

The rearrangement joins TRBV2 to TRBJ2-3, with a possible D match to TRBD2 (6 bases). In germline, CDR1 is SNHLY, CDR2 FYNNEI. Trimming stripped 5 bases from V and 7 bases from J, with 19 bases between. The CDR3 extends over 15 amino acids. CDR3 bases: TGTGCCAGCAGTTCAAGAAACTCGGGGGAATATACGCAGTATTTT. The encoded protein is CASSSRNSGEYTQYF.

V is TRBV7-2 and J is TRBJ1-1; D is perhaps TRBD1 (6 bases). V gave up 5 bases and J gave up 2 bases, with 15 bases separating them. CDR3 length: 15 amino acids. CDR1 and CDR2 (germline): SGHTA, FQGNSA. CDR3 amino acids: CASSAHSGENTEAFF. In DNA, the CDR3 is TGTGCCAGCAGCGCCCACTCAGGGGAAAACACTGAAGCTTTCTTT.

The chain uses TRBV29-1 and TRBJ2-7; TRBD1 might be the D (6 bases). Germline CDR1 SQVTM, CDR2 ANQGSEA. With 5 bases removed from V and 0 bases from J, the gap between germline ends came to 14 bases. The CDR3 has 14 residues. CDR3 coding DNA: TGCAGCGTTAAAAAACGACAGGACTCCTACGAGCAGTACTTC. Its protein product is CSVKKRQDSYEQYF.

The rearrangement links TRBV29-1 to TRBJ1-1; D possibly corresponds to TRBD1 (5 bases). CDR3 length: 16 amino acids. Trimming shortened V by 6 bases and J by 5 bases, and 25 bases separated the two germline ends. The germline V gene encodes CDR1 SQVTM and CDR2 ANQGSEA. The CDR3 DNA reads as TGCAGCGTCGATCGAATGGGACGGGGGTTGGGTACTGAAGCTTTCTTT. It yields the protein CSVDRMGRGLGTEAFF.

The chain employs TRBV28 and TRBJ2-3, with TRBD2 matching over 12 bases. The CDR3 covers 16 residues. V shed 4 bases, J shed 6 bases, and the junction held 8 bases outside the gene matches. Germline CDR1 and CDR2: MDHEN and SYDVKM. The CDR3 spells CASSSTLAGGLDTQYF. DNA for the CDR3: TGTGCCAGCAGTTCCACCCTAGCGGGAGGGCTGGATACGCAGTATTTT.

V usage is TRBV5-1 and J usage is TRBJ2-1, with D maybe TRBD1 (7 bases). V lost 4 bases and J 6 bases, leaving 17 bases between the germline ends. The CDR3 totals 15 residues. Looked up from germline, CDR1 is SGHRS and CDR2 is YFSETQ. This chain's CDR3 is CASSRRGRPPNEQFF. The CDR3 DNA follows: TGCGCCAGCAGCCGCAGGGGGAGGCCACCCAATGAGCAGTTCTTC.

In nucleotides, the CDR3 is TGTGCCAGCAGCTTAGCGCTAGGGGAGGGGGTAACCTTCTACAATGAGCAGTTCTTC. This codes for CASSLALGEGVTFYNEQFF. J is TRBJ2-1 and V is TRBV7-9, with a possible D match to TRBD2 (7 bases). V lost 0 bases and J 3 bases, leaving 21 bases between the germline ends. The germline gives CDR1 SEHNR, CDR2 FQNEAQ (reference sequence). The CDR3 spans 19 residues.

This sequence joins TRBV29-1 and TRBJ1-2; D is uncertain. Germline CDR1 SQVTM, CDR2 ANQGSEA. Trimming took off 3 bases at V and 2 bases at J, with 7 bases between the two ends. The CDR3 spans 12 residues. The chain's CDR3 is CSVDSGNYGYTF. The CDR3 nucleotides read TGCAGCGTTGATTCCGGGAACTATGGCTACACCTTC.

There are many counts of this clone. V gene TRBV20-1 combines with J gene TRBJ1-5, with 9 bases fitting TRBD1. CDR1 and CDR2 (germline): DFQATT, SNEGSKA (reference sequence). After removal of 3 bases from V and 7 bases from J, the junction contained 13 bases not matched to a gene. This CDR3 region has 16 residues. CDR3 protein: CSASPAGTGWEQPQHF. CDR3 nucleotide sequence: TGCAGTGCTAGTCCCGCCGGGACAGGGTGGGAACAGCCCCAGCATTTT.

The V call is TRBV2, the J call TRBJ1-5, with D possibly TRBD1 on 5 matching bases. Germline CDR1 SNHLY, CDR2 FYNNEI. This CDR3 has 15 amino acids. V was clipped by 0 bases and J by 7 bases, with 13 bases between them. The DNA of the CDR3 is TGTGCCAGCAGTGAAGCGCCGGGGGAGGGGCAGCCCCAGCATTTT. This codes for CASSEAPGEGQPQHF. The variable domain in full, with the rest retrieved from reference TRBV2 and TRBJ1-5, is EPEVTQTPSHQVTQMGQEVILRCVPISNHLYFYWYRQILGQKVEFLVSFYNNEISEKSEIFDDQFSVERPDGSNFTLKIRSTKLEDSAMYFCASSEAPGEGQPQHFGDGTRLSIL.

The chain has TRBV28 and TRBJ2-7, with 10 bases aligning to TRBD1. Germline lookup yields CDR1 MDHEN and CDR2 SYDVKM. V dropped 6 bases and J dropped 0; count of bases not matched to a gene: 8. The CDR3 length is 16 residues. Written as DNA, the CDR3 is TGTGCCAGCAGGTCCTTTGGACAGGGGGACTCCTACGAGCAGTACTTC. Its protein is CASRSFGQGDSYEQYF.

CDR3 DNA sequence: TGTGCCAGCAGCTTAACCCCTACTAGCGGGAGGGCCCGAGAGCAGTACTTC. As protein: CASSLTPTSGRAREQYF. The V and J genes are TRBV7-3 and TRBJ2-7; TRBD2 matches at 13 bases. The ends lost 0 bases at V and 7 bases at J; junction bases unmatched: 9. Germline V gene lookup returns CDR1 SGHTA and CDR2 FQGTGA. This CDR3 is built from 17 residues.

V gene TRBV18 combines with J gene TRBJ1-5, with D hard to call. Germline CDR1 is KGHSH and CDR2 is LQKENI. This CDR3 contains 15 residues. V was clipped by 3 bases and J by 6 bases, with 15 bases between them. CDR3 in DNA: TGTGCCAGCTCACCGGTCCCCGGCCTAGCTCAGCCCCAGCATTTT. Residues: CASSPVPGLAQPQHF.

The V call is TRBV28, the J call TRBJ2-1; 10 nucleotides match TRBD2. In germline, CDR1 is MDHEN, CDR2 SYDVKM. Germline trimming cut 2 bases from V and 2 bases from J; bases unmatched to any gene: 3. This CDR3 has 16 residues. The CDR3 here is CASSLPSGGAYNEQFF. CDR3 DNA sequence: TGTGCCAGCAGTTTACCCAGCGGGGGGGCCTACAATGAGCAGTTCTTC.

The chain uses TRBV18 and TRBJ1-2, with 7 bases matching TRBD1. J gave up 0 bases and V 1 base, and 11 bases lay outside the gene matches. Germline-derived CDR1 and CDR2 are KGHSH and LQKENI. The CDR3 spans 18 residues. CDR3 nucleotides: TGTGCCAGCTCACCACTTACCCAGGGGGGCAAGGCTAACTATGGCTACACCTTC. Its protein is CASSPLTQGGKANYGYTF.

The rearrangement joins TRBV14 to TRBJ2-3; TRBD2 aligns across 7 bases. From germline, CDR1 is SGHDN and CDR2 FVKESK. V lost 2 bases, J lost 2 bases, and 7 bases stayed unmatched. The CDR3 has 16 residues. The CDR3 nucleotides are TGTGCCAGCAGCCAAACCGGCGGGAGCAACACAGATACGCAGTATTTT. It specifies CASSQTGGSNTDTQYF.

The V call is TRBV6-1, the J call TRBJ1-5, with TRBD1 identical over 7 bases. V shed 2 bases and J 3 bases; nucleotides not matched to a gene: 13. This CDR3 contains 18 residues. CDR1 and CDR2 from the germline V gene are MNHNS and SASEGT. The CDR3: CASSETGTDRLSNQPQHF. CDR3 coding DNA: TGTGCCAGCAGTGAAACGGGGACGGACAGGTTATCCAATCAGCCCCAGCATTTT.

The V call is TRBV9, the J call TRBJ1-2; no clear D gene. The CDR3 extends over 13 amino acids. Trimming took 4 bases from V and 0 from J, leaving 7 bases between them. The germline V gene encodes CDR1 SGDLS and CDR2 YYNGEE. CDR3 coding DNA: TGTGCCAGCAGCCCCCCCACTAACTATGGCTACACCTTC. Translated: CASSPPTNYGYTF.

This chain uses TRBV7-6 with TRBJ2-1; D possibly corresponds to TRBD1 (5 bases). There are 17 residues in the CDR3. Germline-derived CDR1 and CDR2 are SGHVS and FNYEAQ. Trimming pared 1 base from V and 4 bases from J, leaving 17 bases between. The CDR3 sequence is CASSLGFLTVQYNEQFF. The CDR3 nucleotides read TGTGCCAGCAGCTTAGGCTTCCTGACAGTTCAGTACAATGAGCAGTTCTTC. The full variable domain, its missing parts supplied by reference TRBV7-6 and TRBJ2-1, is GAGVSQSPRYKVTKRGQDVALRCDPISGHVSLYWYRQALGQGPEFLTYFNYEAQQDKSGLPNDRFSAERPEGSISTLTIQRTEQRDSAMYRCASSLGFLTVQYNEQFFGPGTRLTVL.

The chain links TRBV25-1 to TRBJ2-7, with TRBD1 matching over 10 bases. The germline gives CDR1 MGHDK, CDR2 SYGVNS. The CDR3 spans 17 residues. Losses at the gene ends were 1 base for V and 4 bases for J; bases not matched to a gene: 10. The DNA of the CDR3 is TGTGCCAGCAGTGAATTTGGGACAGGGGACTTCCCTTACGAGCAGTACTTC. Translating it yields CASSEFGTGDFPYEQYF.

The gene calls are TRBV5-1 and TRBJ2-7, with 11 bases that match TRBD2. The germline gives CDR1 SGHRS, CDR2 YFSETQ. The CDR3 runs 15 residues. V shed 4 bases and J 5 bases; nucleotides not matched to a gene: 8. CDR3 nucleotide sequence: TGCGCCAGCAGCCCCACTAGCGGGAGTACCCACGAGCAGTACTTC. This encodes CASSPTSGSTHEQYF.

A remark on this clone: This CDR3 is also generated by other DNA sequences in the sample. The genes are TRBV20-1 and TRBJ1-2; maybe TRBD1 (6 bases). The V end lost 6 bases, the J end lost 4 bases, and 9 bases lay between the germline ends. Germline assignment: CDR1 DFQATT and CDR2 SNEGSKA (reference sequence). This CDR3 is built from 11 residues. Here the CDR3 reads CSAEQGYGYTF. The CDR3 region has the DNA TGCAGTGCAGAACAGGGCTATGGCTACACCTTC.

The rearrangement links TRBV10-3 to TRBJ2-3; D call uncertain. CDR3 length: 12 amino acids. The germline V gene encodes CDR1 ENHRY and CDR2 SYGVKD. V was shortened by 4 bases and J by 5 bases, with 7 bases between the two germline ends. CDR3 residues: CAISGNKDTQYF. In nucleotides, the CDR3 is TGTGCCATCAGTGGTAATAAAGATACGCAGTATTTT.

This clone has only one observation. The genes are TRBV28 and TRBJ2-7; TRBD2 agrees at 9 bases. The V segment lost 6 bases and the J segment 3 bases; nucleotides outside the gene matches: 9. The CDR3 is made up of 15 amino acids. CDR1 and CDR2 from the germline V gene are MDHEN and SYDVKM. The CDR3 loop reads CASSPTRREGYEQYF. The CDR3 coding sequence is TGTGCCAGCAGCCCCACGAGGCGGGAGGGCTACGAGCAGTACTTC.

The rearrangement joins TRBV27 to TRBJ2-1; D possibly corresponds to TRBD2 (5 bases). CDR1 and CDR2 from the germline V gene are MNHEY and SMNVEV (reference sequence). The CDR3 covers 14 residues. V dropped 3 bases and J dropped 10 bases, with 16 bases sitting between them. The CDR3 region is CASSLIRPGMEQFF. CDR3 in DNA: TGTGCCAGCAGTTTGATTCGGCCGGGGATGGAGCAGTTCTTC.

The rearrangement links TRBV7-9 to TRBJ2-1, with 11 bases fitting TRBD1. J was trimmed by 8 bases and V by 1 base; bases with no gene match: 4. CDR1 SEHNR and CDR2 FQNEAQ come from the germline V gene (reference sequence). The CDR3 extends over 15 amino acids. The CDR3 loop reads CASSLGTGGEDEQFF. The CDR3 bases are TGTGCCAGCAGCTTAGGGACAGGGGGCGAAGATGAGCAGTTCTTC.

The chain carries TRBV30 and TRBJ2-2; 12 nucleotides align to TRBD2. Trimming removed 2 bases from V and 3 bases from J; junction bases left unmatched: 4. CDR3 length: 16 residues. Germline values: CDR1 GTSNPN, CDR2 SVGIG (reference sequence). In DNA form, the CDR3 reads TGTGCCTGGAGTACCCGACTAGCGGGAGACACCGGGGAGCTGTTTTTT. Encoded protein: CAWSTRLAGDTGELFF.

This clone was recorded only once. J is TRBJ1-6 and V is TRBV28, with D maybe TRBD1 (5 bases). The length of the CDR3 is 16 residues. The V and J ends lost 4 bases and 7 bases respectively, with 17 bases between them. Germline-derived CDR1 and CDR2 are MDHEN and SYDVKM. The CDR3: CASSSEGLGLNSPLHF. The CDR3 region has the DNA TGTGCCAGCAGTTCGGAGGGGTTGGGACTAAATTCACCCCTCCACTTT.

The genes are TRBV19 and TRBJ2-5; 11 nucleotides line up with TRBD2. This CDR3 contains 17 residues. Germline CDR1 reads LNHDA; CDR2 reads SQIVND (reference sequence). The V and J ends lost 1 base and 5 bases, in that order; junction bases with no gene match: 9. CDR3 coding DNA: TGTGCCAGTAGTATAGTGCATACTAGCGGGAGTAGTGAGACCCAGTACTTC. The encoded protein is CASSIVHTSGSSETQYF.